The 24 T cell receptor beta chains in this list originate from one sample, sequenced in a study of Graves' ophthalmopathy and Graves' hyperthyroidism. Researchers took RNA transcripts and amplified TCR beta CDR3 regions from them. HTBI primers were employed in first-round RT-PCR, then a second-round multiplex PCR followed. TCRdb reprocessed the multiplex PCR reads via MiXCR and lists one record per CDR3 protein. The table records roughly 500,000 distinct CDR3 sequences, roughly an eighth of them present only once. The specimen was blood. These receptors were taken from a woman aged 25-40 years with Graves' ophthalmopathy.

Ten or more counts support this clonotype. This chain links TRBV5-1 with TRBJ2-7; D gene unclear. Germline loops: CDR1 SGHRS, CDR2 YFSETQ. This CDR3 spans 15 amino acids. Trimming shortened V by 4 bases and J by 0 bases, and 14 bases separated the two germline ends. The CDR3 reads CASSITGLNSYEQYF. CDR3 DNA: TGCGCCAGCAGCATTACCGGGCTGAACTCCTACGAGCAGTACTTC.

The V gene is TRBV3-1, the J gene TRBJ2-2, with 8 positions matching TRBD2. The junction had 12 bases not matched to a gene; V was cut back by 7 bases and J by 5 bases. This CDR3 comprises 16 residues. Germline V gene lookup returns CDR1 LGHDT and CDR2 YNNKEL (reference sequence). The CDR3 protein is CASTNYPGGFTGELFF. CDR3 DNA: TGTGCCAGCACCAATTACCCGGGGGGGTTTACCGGGGAGCTGTTTTTT.

The chain joins TRBV28 to TRBJ2-7; 7 positions agree with TRBD1. Germline loops: CDR1 MDHEN, CDR2 SYDVKM. J lost 4 bases, V lost 5 bases, and 5 bases had no gene match. CDR3 length equals 13 residues. CDR3: CASSMTGIYEQYF. The DNA of the CDR3 is TGTGCCAGCAGTATGACAGGGATTTACGAGCAGTACTTC.

This clonotype was counted many times. The chain has TRBV12-3 or TRBV12-4 and TRBJ2-5, with 7 bases identical to TRBD1. This CDR3 spans 13 amino acids. V lost 4 bases, J lost 2 bases, and 1 base stayed unmatched. The CDR3 loop reads CASSSRGQETQYF. The CDR3 DNA reads as TGTGCCAGCAGTTCCAGGGGGCAAGAGACCCAGTACTTC.

This clonotype was detected ten times or more. The V call is TRBV12-3 or TRBV12-4, the J call TRBJ2-7; no clear D gene. The CDR3 covers 15 residues. Trimming shortened V by 1 base and J by 6 bases, and 16 bases separated the two germline ends. CDR3 sequence reads: CASSLGRATPREQYF. The CDR3 coding sequence is TGTGCCAGCAGTTTAGGTCGAGCTACGCCACGCGAGCAGTACTTC.

Only a few counts were recorded for this clonotype. The J gene is TRBJ1-1, the V gene TRBV30; a weak D match, TRBD1 (5 bases). This CDR3 region has 13 residues. V gave up 2 bases and J gave up 1 base, with 8 bases separating them. Germline V gene data show CDR1 as GTSNPN and CDR2 as SVGIG (reference sequence). The CDR3 coding sequence is TGTGCCTGGAGTCTGGGGGAGAACACTGAAGCTTTCTTT. Translating gives CAWSLGENTEAFF.

This clonotype was seen repeatedly, ten times or more. This chain links TRBV29-1 with TRBJ2-6; D not certain. This CDR3 comprises 12 residues. The germline V gene has CDR1 SQVTM and CDR2 ANQGSEA. The ends were cut back, 7 bases at V and 4 bases at J, with 8 bases in the middle. CDR3 sequence: CSGATGANVLTF. The DNA for the CDR3 is TGCAGCGGGGCGACGGGGGCCAACGTCCTGACTTTC.

The table lists this clonotype with a few counts. The chain has TRBV4-1 and TRBJ2-7; D unclear. Germline CDR1 and CDR2: MGHRA and YSYEKL. The ends were cut back, 4 bases at V and 1 base at J, with 14 bases in the middle. The CDR3 runs 15 residues. The CDR3 DNA reads as TGCGCCAGCAGCCTAACTATTAAGGGTTCCTACGAGCAGTACTTC. Amino acid sequence: CASSLTIKGSYEQYF.

The chain joins TRBV27 to TRBJ1-5; a weak D match, TRBD1 (6 bases). V was cut by 4 bases and J by 0 bases, with 16 bases left in between. This CDR3 comprises 17 residues. In germline, CDR1 is MNHEY, CDR2 SMNVEV (reference sequence). This CDR3 reads CASSSDSWGDSNQPQHF. The CDR3 DNA reads TGTGCCAGCAGTTCGGACAGTTGGGGAGATAGCAATCAGCCCCAGCATTTT.

Concerning this clonotype itself: The junction departs from germline at one end; a sequencing error may be responsible. The chain is built from TRBV19 and TRBJ1-2, with a possible D match to TRBD1 (6 bases). The CDR3 sequence is 15 residues long. Germline V CDR1 and CDR2: LNHDA, SQIVND (reference sequence). The CDR3 here is CASSDRDIRNYGYTF. The CDR3 DNA reads as TGTGCCAGTAGTGACCGGGACATCAGGAACTATGGTTACACCTTC.

This clonotype was detected many times. The chain couples TRBV2 to TRBJ1-5; D gene ambiguous. From germline, CDR1 is SNHLY and CDR2 FYNNEI. The V end lost 8 bases, the J end lost 0 bases, and 8 bases lay between the germline ends. The CDR3 length is 13 residues. CDR3 sequence reads: CASETNSNQPQHF. In DNA, the CDR3 is TGTGCCAGCGAGACGAATAGCAATCAGCCCCAGCATTTT.

In this sample, this clonotype turned up a few times. The chain joins TRBV19 to TRBJ2-7; possibly TRBD1 for D (6 bases). CDR1 and CDR2 (germline): LNHDA, SQIVND (reference sequence). The germline V and J ends were trimmed by 3 bases and 4 bases, with 13 bases remaining between them. The CDR3 runs 14 residues. CDR3 sequence: CASSMYGQLYEQYF. DNA of the CDR3: TGTGCCAGTAGTATGTACGGACAGCTTTACGAGCAGTACTTC.

This clonotype has at least ten counts. This chain connects TRBV4-1 to TRBJ2-7; D gene unclear. The CDR3 has 14 residues. Trimming took 0 bases from V and 2 from J, leaving 8 bases between them. Germline CDR1 is MGHRA and CDR2 is YSYEKL. The DNA for the CDR3 is TGCGCCAGCAGCCAAGAGGCGCGTACCTACGAGCAGTACTTC. Translating gives CASSQEARTYEQYF.

In its sample, this clonotype was seen many times. The junction does not match germline at one end; this may be a read error. This chain links TRBV9 with TRBJ1-6, with D maybe TRBD1 (6 bases). The CDR3 covers 15 residues. The germline V gene has CDR1 SGDLS and CDR2 YYNGEE. This CDR3 is CASSVVPGEGSLLHF. The CDR3 DNA sequence: TGTGCCAGCAGCGTAGTGCCAGGGGAAGGTTCACTCCTCCACTTT.

This clonotype came up a few times. A much larger clone lies one base from this, so it may be a read error. The chain recombines TRBV27 with TRBJ1-1; D uncertain. Germline assignment: CDR1 MNHEY and CDR2 SMNVEV (reference sequence). This CDR3 comprises 13 residues. The CDR3 coding sequence is TGTGCCAGCAGCTCCCCCGGCAGGTCTCAAGCTTGCTTT. Translated, it gives CASSSPGRSQACF.

Concerning this clonotype: Because it lacks the conserved phenylalanine or tryptophan at the end, this CDR3 is likely a read error. The CDR3 sequence is CASSVQGLVYEQYY. CDR3 bases: TGTGCCAGCAGTGTTCAGGGGCTGGTCTACGAGCAGTACTAC. This sequence joins TRBV6-1 and TRBJ2-7, with a tentative D call TRBD1 (6 bases). The CDR3 length is 14 residues. Between the trimmed V and J ends, which lost 4 bases and 3 bases, there was a span of 13 bases. Germline CDR1 is MNHNS and CDR2 is SASEGT.

This clonotype came up many times. The V call is TRBV6-1, the J call TRBJ2-7, with D possibly being TRBD1 (7 bases). The germline V gene encodes CDR1 MNHNS and CDR2 SASEGT. V was cut by 3 bases and J by 5 bases, with 11 bases left in between. The CDR3 is made up of 13 amino acids. CDR3 sequence reads: CASSDRGVNEQYF. The CDR3 bases are TGTGCCAGCAGTGACAGGGGGGTCAACGAGCAGTACTTC.

Comment on this clonotype: A much larger clone sits a single nucleotide away, making a read error possible. V gene TRBV24-1 combines with J gene TRBJ1-1, with no clear D. The CDR3 consists of 16 residues. Germline CDR1 is KGHDR and CDR2 is SFDVKD. CDR3 protein: CATSDLRGIIDTEACF. CDR3 DNA: TGTGCCACCAGTGATTTGCGTGGAATCATCGACACTGAAGCTTGCTTT.

This clonotype was observed many times. The V call is TRBV15, the J call TRBJ2-5; no definite D call. Trimming shortened V by 1 base and J by 1 base, and 7 bases separated the two germline ends. Germline V gives CDR1 LNHNV, CDR2 YYDKDF (reference sequence). The CDR3 loop spans 14 amino acids. CDR3 in DNA: TGTGCCACCAGCAGAGCCCGGGTCCAAGAGACCCAGTACTTC. Translation: CATSRARVQETQYF. The entire variable domain, with the rest obtained from reference TRBV15 and TRBJ2-5, is as follows: DAMVIQNPRYQVTQFGKPVTLSCSQTLNHNVMYWYQQKSSQAPKLLFHYYDKDFNNEADTPDNFQSRRPNTSFCFLDIRSPGLGDTAMYLCATSRARVQETQYFGPGTRLLVL.

The table lists this clonotype with many counts. The chain combines TRBV6-2 or TRBV6-3 with TRBJ1-2; maybe TRBD1 (5 bases). The germline CDR1 and CDR2 sequences are MNHEY and SVGEGT. V was pared by 4 bases and J by 4 bases, with 13 bases between. The CDR3 length is 14 residues. This CDR3 reads CASSFQGGGYGYTF. The CDR3 DNA sequence: TGTGCCAGCAGTTTCCAGGGAGGTGGCTATGGCTACACCTTC.

J is TRBJ2-7 and V is TRBV12-3 or TRBV12-4; no clear D gene. The CDR3 is 15 amino acids. Trimming took off 5 bases at V and 0 bases at J, with 14 bases between the two ends. Here the CDR3 reads CASSPDPTGSYEQYF. The CDR3 DNA reads as TGTGCCAGCAGTCCGGACCCCACCGGCTCCTACGAGCAGTACTTC.

This clonotype appeared once. In nucleotides, the CDR3 is TGTGCCAGCAGTTTCCGGTACCGGGGGGGGCTGGGGACCCAGTACTTC. It encodes CASSFRYRGGLGTQYF. The chain joins TRBV28 to TRBJ2-5; 8 positions match TRBD2. Germline lookup yields CDR1 MDHEN and CDR2 SYDVKM. The length of the CDR3 is 16 residues. J gave up 7 bases and V 3 bases, and 13 bases lay outside the gene matches.

Only a few counts were recorded for this clonotype. The genes are TRBV12-3 or TRBV12-4 and TRBJ2-2; 7 bases are a match to TRBD2. The CDR3 runs 17 residues. The V gene end was trimmed by 6 bases and the J gene end by 4 bases; junction bases not matched to a gene: 14. This CDR3 is CASSSGGNWVITGELFF. The CDR3 bases are TGTGCCAGCAGCTCGGGGGGAAATTGGGTAATCACCGGGGAGCTGTTTTTT.

A word on this clonotype: With a much larger clone just one base away, this may be a read error. This CDR3 fails to terminate in the conserved phenylalanine or tryptophan, so it likely reflects a read error. V gene TRBV20-1 combines with J gene TRBJ1-5, with 9 bases matching TRBD1. V shed 6 bases and J 4 bases; nucleotides not matched to a gene: 10. This CDR3 is 15 amino acids long. Germline V gene sequence: CDR1 DFQATT, CDR2 SNEGSKA (reference sequence). The CDR3: CSAYRGRSGNQPQHV. The CDR3, as DNA: TGCAGTGCCTACAGGGGGCGAAGTGGGAATCAGCCCCAGCATGTT.